This T cell receptor beta chain was recovered during a study of shared clonotypes between healthy human individuals (dated by TCRdb to 2020 to 2022). Describing the broader study: The cohort included a few men and a couple of women between 18 and 49 years of age. Per donor, leukapheresis produced somewhere between about 0.94 and 9 billion PBMCs. Blood TCR repertoires of about five healthy adults were deeply sequenced to estimate repertoire size and the extent of clonotype sharing between individuals. Per donor, three plates each were used for CD4 naive and CD4 memory, two for CD8 naive, and one for CD8 memory. To increase sequencing depth and limit assay-specific biases, different laboratories used diverse techniques to prepare libraries and sequence TCR repertoires.

Donors were healthy HIV-negative adults with no recently reported acute infections or vaccinations. Only Caucasian adults living in Nashville, Tennessee, USA were represented among the donors. Magnetic negative selection was used to enrich CD4+ T cells, after which naive cells were positively selected on CD45RA and the negative fraction became the memory subset. Blood was obtained by leukapheresis, after which PBMCs were separated by Ficoll-Histopaque density gradient centrifugation and cryopreserved in liquid nitrogen vapor phase. Analytical flow cytometry was used to check the purity and quantity of every magnetically sorted T cell population. Genomic DNA was isolated from every sorted fraction and measured by UV absorbance on a Nanodrop 2000c. This clone was recorded only once. This clone's antigen is unknown. Base qualities were left out, and no much larger clone turns up one base away. Using the deep immunoSEQ assay, multiplex PCR amplified TCR CDR3 regions from genomic DNA. Extracted genomic DNA from each cell subset was distributed evenly across all wells of several immunoSEQ 96-well plates, and each plate was treated as a replicate. For sorted subsets, approximately 0.2 ug of genomic DNA, equivalent to some 30,000 T cell genomes, went into each replicate PCR. The purified libraries were quantified using a Qubit 3.0 fluorometer, sized with a Bioanalyzer 2100, and then quantified again using the KAPA Library Quantification kit. Every immunoSEQ 96-well plate was sequenced on a dedicated single-read 150-cycle Illumina NextSeq 550 flow cell. The published analysis was carried out like this. The immunoSEQ output contained only junctional sequences without quality scores, so filtering could not match that applied to full-length reads. Sequences were annotated with PyIR, a Python wrapper for IgBLAST v1.9, and V/J genes and CDR3 were assigned using IMGT germline references. Reads were filtered out if the reads had weak V/J assignments (E-value above 1e-6), no CDR3, stop codons, out-of-frame junctions, or ambiguous translated residues. V3J clonotypes were defined as sequences sharing the same inferred V gene, J gene, and CDR3 amino acid sequence. The percentage overlap between two repertoires was calculated by dividing the number of shared unique clonotypes by the size of the smaller repertoire. Richness of each repertoire was evaluated using RTK rarefaction, the Chao1 estimator, and Recon v2.1 estimates of unobserved clonotypes. Generation probabilities for all TCRbeta clonotypes obtained by the gDNA method from several donors were computed using OLGA. Not all clones reach the TCRdb copy of this immuneACCESS table, which keeps in-frame sequences only. Checked studies attribute under half of the gap to unresolved V genes and leave the rest unexplained. The V and J calls and the clone size are those of that table, but D and trimming were determined from the DNA. For this sample the table gives 2 million to 2.5 million clones, of which 90% to 95% were detected only once. The ten largest clones represent 0.1% to 0.15% of the sample.

As encoded in the germline V gene, CDR1 is SNHLY while CDR2 is FYNNEI. At the junction V is shortened by 10 bases and J by 0 bases, with 12 bases in between. From the cysteine up to the phenylalanine, the CDR3 has a length of 13 residues. Just CDR3 DNA is preserved here, 39 bases in frame from base 1. General findings and caveats noted by the study authors: Across a few donors, approximately 5% of naive CD4, more than 3% of naive CD8, around 2.1% of memory CD4, and roughly 0.41% of memory CD8 clonotypes were shared. Larger estimated clonotype richness was generally found for naive subsets than for memory subsets. Pairwise subsampling indicated that sequencing depth was expected to affect the degree of clonotype sharing among donors. Sampling was restricted to blood, and TCR repertoires in tissues likely differ from the TCR repertoires found in blood. Even with the large sequencing depth, rarefaction of the sorted-subset datasets indicated that sequencing was incomplete. Because the study included only a small number of donors, the genetic and exposure-history diversity represented was limited. Clonotypes shared by all four sorted-subset donors showed higher generation probabilities than non-shared clonotypes.

The sequenced sample was naive CD4+ T cells sorted from blood. Taken with the paper, the label for cell subset or site translates to: CD45RA+ positively selected. This sequence originates from a man in his late teens or twenties in good health. Rearrangement joined TRBV2 to TRBJ1-1, with TRBD1 as a weak D call on 6 bases. The CDR3 protein sequence reads: CATSGQMNTEAFF. The sequenced DNA is TGTGCCACCTCGGGACAAATGAACACTGAAGCTTTCTTT.